The 21 T cell receptor beta chains below were found in one sample sequenced in a study of cytomegalovirus exposure and HLA in healthy donors. The PCR made use of 60 Vbeta and 13 Jbeta primers. TCRdb's copy holds only in-frame clones and misses some; the assay was immunoSEQ multiplex PCR. The sample includes 110,000 to 150,000 clones, roughly 9.8% of them seen just once. Sample: PBMCs. These receptors were collected from a man aged 50 to 60 in good health and CMV-seronegative.

This clone was observed a handful of times. V usage is TRBV6-5 and J usage is TRBJ1-5, with TRBD1 as a possible D gene (5 bases). The germline V gene encodes CDR1 MNHEY and CDR2 SVGAGI. CDR3 length: 14 amino acids. Trimming left V 8 bases short and J 7 bases short, with 18 bases between. The CDR3 loop reads CASQDGGGGQPQHF. The CDR3 nucleotides read TGTGCCAGCCAAGATGGGGGGGGAGGCCAGCCCCAGCATTTT.

The chain uses TRBV28 and TRBJ2-1; D may be TRBD2 (6 bases). The CDR3 runs to 12 residues. Per germline, CDR1 MDHEN and CDR2 SYDVKM. Trimming removed 6 bases from V and 9 bases from J, with 12 bases in between. CDR3 sequence reads: CASRYRETEQFF. Written as DNA, the CDR3 is TGTGCCAGCAGATACCGGGAGACTGAGCAGTTCTTC.

A few counts support this clone. This chain connects TRBV28 to TRBJ1-2; TRBD1 agrees at 8 bases. V dropped 2 bases and J dropped 8; count of bases not matched to a gene: 10. Germline CDR1 reads MDHEN; CDR2 reads SYDVKM. This CDR3 is 15 amino acids long. This CDR3 reads CASSLGGTGLGGYTF. The CDR3 nucleotides read TGTGCCAGCAGTTTAGGGGGGACAGGTCTAGGAGGCTACACCTTC.

This clone was seen a handful of times. J is TRBJ2-4 and V is TRBV7-2; the D gene is possibly TRBD2 (6 bases). Germline-derived CDR1 and CDR2 are SGHTA and FQGNSA. CDR3 length: 14 residues. V was cut by 5 bases and J by 9 bases, with 17 bases left in between. CDR3 protein: CASSPRGGGFIQYF. Here the CDR3 DNA reads TGTGCCAGCAGCCCCCGGGGAGGAGGATTCATTCAGTACTTC.

This clone has a handful of counts. This sample also contains other DNA sequences that code for the same CDR3. The chain carries TRBV5-1 and TRBJ2-7; 8 nucleotides align to TRBD1. The CDR3 covers 14 residues. The junction had 2 bases not matched to a gene; V was cut back by 3 bases and J by 0 bases. In germline, CDR1 is SGHRS, CDR2 YFSETQ. CDR3 DNA sequence: TGCGCCAGCAGCTCCGACAGGGGCTCCTACGAGCAGTACTTC. Amino acids: CASSSDRGSYEQYF. The variable domain in full, completed from reference TRBV5-1 and TRBJ2-7, reads KAGVTQTPRYLIKTRGQQVTLSCSPISGHRSVSWYQQTPGQGLQFLFEYFSETQRNKGNFPGRFSGRQFSNSRSEMNVSTLELGDSALYLCASSSDRGSYEQYFGPGTRLTVT.

This clone was counted only a few times. The rearrangement links TRBV2 to TRBJ1-1; perhaps TRBD1 as D (6 bases). This CDR3 spans 16 amino acids. The V end was cut by 8 bases, the J end by 3 bases, with 22 bases between. Looked up from germline, CDR1 is SNHLY and CDR2 is FYNNEI. For the CDR3, the DNA is TGTGCCAGCTTAGTATGGACAGCGAGACATGACACTGAAGCTTTCTTT. Encoded protein: CASLVWTARHDTEAFF.

The chain is built from TRBV5-1 and TRBJ1-1; no reliable D call. Per germline, CDR1 SGHRS and CDR2 YFSETQ. This CDR3 comprises 14 residues. Deletions cut 4 bases from V and 0 bases from J, with 10 bases between. The CDR3: CASSPSVLNTEAFF. The DNA for the CDR3 is TGCGCCAGCAGCCCTTCGGTACTGAACACTGAAGCTTTCTTT.

The V call is TRBV27, the J call TRBJ1-2, with a weak D call TRBD1 (5 bases). There are 14 residues in the CDR3. Germline lookup yields CDR1 MNHEY and CDR2 SMNVEV (reference sequence). V lost 5 bases to trimming and J lost 3 bases, with 13 bases between them. The CDR3 nucleotides read TGTGCCAGCAGTATCGGTGGGGGGTACTATGGCTACACCTTC. This encodes CASSIGGGYYGYTF.

A few counts support this clone. One end of the junction is discordant with germline, which a read error may explain. Here the CDR3 reads CAIRESGGGGYTF. CDR3 DNA sequence: TGTGCCATCAGAGAGTCGGGGGGAGGCGGCTACACCTTC. The rearrangement uses TRBV10-3 and TRBJ1-2, with D possibly TRBD1 on 5 matching bases. The CDR3 sequence is 13 residues long. Germline assignment: CDR1 ENHRY and CDR2 SYGVKD.

This chain joins TRBV19 and TRBJ1-1; 7 nucleotides match TRBD1. In germline, CDR1 is LNHDA, CDR2 SQIVND (reference sequence). The CDR3 totals 11 residues. V lost 5 bases to trimming and J lost 11 bases; unmatched junction nucleotides: 5. CDR3 coding DNA: TGTGCCAGTAGTCGACAGGGTTGGGCTTTCTTT. It yields the protein CASSRQGWAFF. Drawing the rest from reference TRBV19 and TRBJ1-1, the complete variable domain is DGGITQSPKYLFRKEGQNVTLSCEQNLNHDAMYWYRQDPGQGLRLIYYSQIVNDFQKGDIAEGYSVSREKKESFPLTVTSAQKNPTAFYLCASSRQGWAFFGQGTRLTVV.

The chain uses TRBV28 and TRBJ2-7; D perhaps matches TRBD1 (8 bases). The CDR3 spans 14 residues. Trimming cost V 5 bases and J 3 bases, with 14 bases left between them. CDR1 and CDR2 from the germline V gene are MDHEN and SYDVKM. CDR3 sequence: CASSPTGEGYEQYF. DNA of the CDR3: TGTGCCAGCAGTCCGACAGGGGAGGGCTACGAGCAGTACTTC. Variable domain in full (rest from reference TRBV28 and TRBJ2-7): DVKVTQSSRYLVKRTGEKVFLECVQDMDHENMFWYRQDPGLGLRLIYFSYDVKMKEKGDIPEGYSVSREKKERFSLILESASTNQTSMYLCASSPTGEGYEQYFGPGTRLTVT.

This clone showed up just a few times. V usage is TRBV6-5 and J usage is TRBJ2-5, with 7 positions matching TRBD1. Trimming cost V 7 bases and J 2 bases; bases outside gene matches: 7. Germline V gene lookup returns CDR1 MNHEY and CDR2 SVGAGI. The CDR3 runs 14 residues. The CDR3 nucleotides are TGTGCCAGCACCCTCCGGACAGGTCAAGAGACCCAGTACTTC. Encoded protein: CASTLRTGQETQYF.

The chain uses TRBV6-1 and TRBJ1-2; D is uncertain. Trimming took off 0 bases at V and 4 bases at J, with 15 bases between the two ends. The CDR3 contains 16 residues. The germline V gene encodes CDR1 MNHNS and CDR2 SASEGT. CDR3 coding DNA: TGTGCCAGCAGTGAAGCGCTCGGGTCAGCGGGCTATGGCTACACCTTC. Its protein product is CASSEALGSAGYGYTF.

The CDR3 DNA sequence: TGTGCCAGCAGCGGGACTATCGACTCCTACGAGCAGTACTTC. Protein: CASSGTIDSYEQYF. This chain connects TRBV14 to TRBJ2-7; 7 bases line up with TRBD2. CDR1 is SGHDN, CDR2 FVKESK, per germline. V lost 5 bases, J lost 0 bases, and 4 bases stayed unmatched. This CDR3 is 14 amino acids long.

This chain joins TRBV19 and TRBJ1-5, with TRBD1 identical over 7 bases. Trimming at V came to 6 bases and at J to 1 base, leaving 9 bases not matched to a gene. The V gene's germline CDR1 is LNHDA and CDR2 SQIVND (reference sequence). The CDR3 loop spans 16 amino acids. The CDR3, as DNA: TGTGCCAGTAGGAGGTCGACAGGGATGAGCAATCAGCCCCAGCATTTT. It is translated as CASRRSTGMSNQPQHF. Variable domain in full (rest from reference TRBV19 and TRBJ1-5): DGGITQSPKYLFRKEGQNVTLSCEQNLNHDAMYWYRQDPGQGLRLIYYSQIVNDFQKGDIAEGYSVSREKKESFPLTVTSAQKNPTAFYLCASRRSTGMSNQPQHFGDGTRLSIL.

The chain is built from TRBV11-1 and TRBJ2-7, with D maybe TRBD2 (7 bases). The germline V and J ends were trimmed by 5 bases and 7 bases, with 21 bases remaining between them. Germline V gives CDR1 SGHAT, CDR2 FQDESV (reference sequence). The CDR3 has 15 residues. CDR3 coding DNA: TGTGCCAGCAGCACAAACCCCGGGGGGCTGGGAGAGCAGTACTTC. It yields the protein CASSTNPGGLGEQYF. Using reference TRBV11-1 and TRBJ2-7 for the parts outside the CDR3, the full variable domain is EAEVAQSPRYKITEKSQAVAFWCDPISGHATLYWYRQILGQGPELLVQFQDESVVDDSQLPKDRFSAERLKGVDSTLKIQPAELGDSAMYLCASSTNPGGLGEQYFGPGTRLTVT.

The table lists this clone with a few counts. The V and J genes are TRBV6-1 and TRBJ1-5; 7 nucleotides line up with TRBD1. This CDR3 contains 16 residues. Germline V lookup: CDR1 MNHNS, CDR2 SASEGT. Trimming cost V 2 bases and J 3 bases; bases outside gene matches: 7. DNA of the CDR3: TGTGCCAGCAGTGAACTGACAGGGTACTTCAATCAGCCCCAGCATTTT. Amino acid sequence: CASSELTGYFNQPQHF.

The gene calls are TRBV6-4 and TRBJ1-5; TRBD1 might be the D (5 bases). This CDR3 spans 14 amino acids. Germline V gene lookup returns CDR1 MRHNA and CDR2 SNTAGT. Trimming shortened V by 2 bases and J by 6 bases, and 11 bases separated the two germline ends. The CDR3 sequence is CASSDGGGGQPQHF. Here the CDR3 DNA reads TGTGCCAGCAGTGACGGGGGAGGCGGTCAGCCCCAGCATTTT.

The chain recombines TRBV5-1 with TRBJ2-1; 11 nucleotides line up with TRBD2. Per the germline V gene, CDR1 is SGHRS and CDR2 is YFSETQ. V shed 2 bases, J shed 6 bases, and the junction held 7 bases outside the gene matches. The CDR3 sequence is 16 residues long. The CDR3 DNA is TGCGCCAGCAGCTTCAGGGTAGCGGGGGGGACCAATGAGCAGTTCTTC. Its translation: CASSFRVAGGTNEQFF.

V gene TRBV27 combines with J gene TRBJ1-2; 10 bases map to TRBD1. V lost 5 bases, J lost 8 bases, and 5 bases stayed unmatched. The CDR3 runs 13 residues. CDR1 MNHEY and CDR2 SMNVEV come from the germline V gene (reference sequence). CDR3 residues: CASSPRQGAGYTF. The CDR3 coding sequence is TGTGCCAGCAGTCCACGACAGGGGGCGGGCTACACCTTC.

The gene calls are TRBV6-4 and TRBJ1-2; TRBD1 matches at 8 bases. J gave up 6 bases and V 7 bases, and 7 bases lay outside the gene matches. CDR1 is MRHNA, CDR2 SNTAGT, per germline. The CDR3 totals 13 residues. CDR3 loop: CASNVDRGDGYTF. The CDR3 DNA reads TGTGCCAGCAACGTAGACAGGGGTGATGGCTACACCTTC.